This T cell receptor (beta chain) was obtained from a study of blood T cell repertoires in COVID-19. Overall study: COVID-19 samples from acute and convalescent phases originated in the United States, Italy and Spain. T cells, B-cell-depleted T cells, or PBMCs provided the cDNA or gDNA that served as material.

Original methodology: Amplified reference gene primers provided the basis for estimating nucleated cell counts. Clones were sequenced by immunoSEQ multiplex PCR, and TCRdb holds only the in-frame ones, with some missing. For V, J and clone size, that table is used; D and trimming come from the DNA. The repertoire has a few hundred thousand clones, 82% of them found once; the top ten carry roughly 3.1%. The CDR3 extends over 17 amino acids. Germline-derived CDR1 and CDR2 are MNHEY and SMNVEV (reference sequence). The V and J ends lost 3 bases and 6 bases respectively, with 18 bases between them. Material: peripheral blood. This TCR was recovered from a woman aged 18-35 years with acute or convalescent COVID-19. The J gene is TRBJ1-6, the V gene TRBV27; D gene uncertain. Written as DNA, the CDR3 is TGTGCCAGCAGTTTGGTCCGATCGGAGGGTATTAATTCACCCCTCCACTTT. Translating gives CASSLVRSEGINSPLHF.